These 25 T cell receptor beta chains originate from one sample sequenced in a study of CXCR3-negative and CXCR3-positive naive CD8 T cells. UMI-tagged TRB cDNA libraries were built via 5' RACE. TCRdb reworked the 5' RACE reads into one entry per CDR3 protein, no DNA. The ten most abundant clones cover 0.71% of a sample with roughly 59,000 distinct CDR3 sequences. Findings of the study overall: More hydrophobic TRB CDR3s were found in CXCR3-positive naive cells than in CXCR3-negative naive cells.

No antigens are known for them. What was sequenced was naive CXCR3+ CD8+ T cells from blood. As for subset: CD45RO-CCR7+CD27+CD95- naive CD8+ T cells expressing CXCR3 (TNR3+). The receptors come from a human donor in good health. Some clones in this sample may be carry-over from other donors' samples.

CDR3 protein: CSVCKTGSGPYNEQFF. The rearrangement links TRBV29-1 to TRBJ2-1; lacking DNA, the TRBD2 call made by TCRdb goes unchecked. The CDR3 runs to 16 residues. CDR1 SQVTM and CDR2 ANQGSEA come from the germline V gene.

This sequence joins TRBV19 and TRBJ2-3; TCRdb selects TRBD2, and the lack of DNA leaves this call unchecked. The CDR3 loop spans 17 amino acids. CDR1 is LNHDA, CDR2 SQIVND, per germline (reference sequence). The CDR3 protein is CASSISSGGQRTDTQYF.

This CDR3 is CSVEDEWGQGKSSYNEQFF. This rearrangement joins TRBV29-1 to TRBJ2-1; with no DNA, the TCRdb D assignment of TRBD1 cannot be verified. CDR1 and CDR2 (germline): SQVTM, ANQGSEA. This CDR3 region has 19 residues.

This chain joins TRBV19 and TRBJ1-1; there is no DNA to check the TCRdb D call of TRBD1. In germline, CDR1 is LNHDA, CDR2 SQIVND (reference sequence). The CDR3 consists of 14 residues. This chain's CDR3 is CASRHLTGGTEAFF.

The V and J genes are TRBV7-9 and TRBJ2-5; the TRBD2 assignment by TCRdb is unverifiable without DNA. Germline CDR1 is SEHNR and CDR2 is FQNEAQ (reference sequence). CDR3 size: 17 residues. CDR3 loop: CASSSAGTSGDQETQYF.

This chain uses TRBV6-6 with TRBJ1-1; as DNA is missing, the TRBD1 call by TCRdb cannot be tested. The CDR3 totals 14 residues. From germline, CDR1 is MNHNY and CDR2 SVGAGI (reference sequence). Here the CDR3 reads CASSLQGESTEAFF.

The rearrangement links TRBV7-7 to TRBJ2-1; TCRdb designates TRBD1, a call that cannot be tested without DNA. Germline loops: CDR1 SSHAT, CDR2 FNYEAQ (reference sequence). This CDR3 has 14 residues. This CDR3 is CASSSGGALNEQFF.

This chain links TRBV13 with TRBJ1-2; the TCRdb call, TRBD1, lacks DNA for checking. From germline, CDR1 is PRHDT and CDR2 FYEKMQ (reference sequence). CDR3 length equals 17 residues. The CDR3: CASSPRDRGLFHYGYTF.

The chain combines TRBV20-1 with TRBJ2-3; TCRdb proposes TRBD1, but this gene call is untestable without DNA. The CDR3 sequence is 17 residues long. Germline-derived CDR1 and CDR2 are DFQATT and SNEGSKA (reference sequence). This chain's CDR3 is CSARDQTGFMFADTQYF.

The V call is TRBV5-5, the J call TRBJ1-4; TCRdb indicates TRBD1, and absent DNA this call remains unverified. The CDR3 is made up of 12 amino acids. Germline CDR1 and CDR2: SGHKS and YYEKEE (reference sequence). CDR3 residues: CASSLKQGELFF.

The V and J genes are TRBV28 and TRBJ2-2; as DNA is missing, the TRBD1 call by TCRdb cannot be tested. The CDR3 is 15 amino acids. The germline CDR1 and CDR2 sequences are MDHEN and SYDVKM. This CDR3 is CASRPEQVNTGELFF.

This chain links TRBV12-3 or TRBV12-4 with TRBJ2-4; TCRdb selects TRBD1, and the lack of DNA leaves this call unchecked. The CDR3 contains 14 residues. CDR3 sequence: CASNPGSSQNIQYF.

CDR3 amino acids: CASSLGAGTDGYTF. The chain uses TRBV5-1 and TRBJ1-2. The CDR3 runs to 14 residues. The germline V gene encodes CDR1 SGHRS and CDR2 YFSETQ.

This chain uses TRBV7-9 with TRBJ1-4. The CDR3 loop spans 15 amino acids. The germline gives CDR1 SEHNR, CDR2 FQNEAQ (reference sequence). The CDR3 region is CASSRDWATNEKLFF.

This chain connects TRBV28 to TRBJ2-5. The CDR3 length is 15 residues. CDR1 is MDHEN and CDR2 is SYDVKM in the germline V gene. CDR3 in amino acids: CASSLFTRPQETQYF.

J is TRBJ1-1 and V is TRBV3-1; TCRdb names TRBD1, which stays unverified in the absence of DNA. The germline gives CDR1 LGHDT, CDR2 YNNKEL (reference sequence). This CDR3 region has 12 residues. CDR3 loop: CASGQGTPGAFF.

The chain has TRBV19 and TRBJ2-3; TCRdb's D call of TRBD1 is untestable without DNA. The CDR3 is 12 residues long. Germline assignment: CDR1 LNHDA and CDR2 SQIVND (reference sequence). The CDR3: CASSYPWATQYF. The full variable domain, its missing parts supplied by reference TRBV19 and TRBJ2-3, is DGGITQSPKYLFRKEGQNVTLSCEQNLNHDAMYWYRQDPGQGLRLIYYSQIVNDFQKGDIAEGYSVSREKKESFPLTVTSAQKNPTAFYLCASSYPWATQYFGPGTRLTVL.

The gene calls are TRBV7-6 and TRBJ2-1; with no DNA, the TCRdb D assignment of TRBD1 cannot be verified. CDR1 and CDR2 (germline): SGHVS, FNYEAQ. The CDR3 contains 16 residues. The CDR3: CASSSLRTGGVNEQFF. The full variable domain, rest sourced from reference TRBV7-6 and TRBJ2-1, is GAGVSQSPRYKVTKRGQDVALRCDPISGHVSLYWYRQALGQGPEFLTYFNYEAQQDKSGLPNDRFSAERPEGSISTLTIQRTEQRDSAMYRCASSSLRTGGVNEQFFGPGTRLTVL.

The V gene is TRBV5-5, the J gene TRBJ2-1; TCRdb indicates TRBD1, and absent DNA this call remains unverified. The CDR3 length is 14 residues. In germline, CDR1 is SGHKS, CDR2 YYEKEE (reference sequence). Here the CDR3 reads CASSLEGGHIEQFF.

The CDR3 sequence is CASSLTQGRNNEQFF. The J gene is TRBJ2-1, the V gene TRBV7-9; there is no DNA to check the TCRdb D call of TRBD1. The V gene's germline CDR1 is SEHNR and CDR2 FQNEAQ (reference sequence). CDR3 length: 15 residues.

The chain joins TRBV28 to TRBJ2-7; checking the TCRdb D call of TRBD1 is not possible without DNA. Germline V lookup: CDR1 MDHEN, CDR2 SYDVKM. There are 13 residues in the CDR3. The CDR3 loop is CASSVRVSYEKYF.

The J gene is TRBJ2-7, the V gene TRBV27; TCRdb's D call, TRBD1, is unchecked because there is no DNA. Germline CDR1 MNHEY, CDR2 SMNVEV (reference sequence). The CDR3 is made up of 15 amino acids. Here the CDR3 reads CASRRAPQGGYEQYF.

The chain employs TRBV6-2 or TRBV6-3 and TRBJ2-7; TCRdb reports TRBD1, a call that lacks DNA to check it against. CDR1 and CDR2 (germline): MNHEY, SVGEGT. The CDR3 runs to 13 residues. Here the CDR3 reads CASGTGRLYEQYF.

The chain combines TRBV10-3 with TRBJ2-5; without DNA, the TCRdb call of TRBD2 cannot be checked. CDR1 ENHRY and CDR2 SYGVKD come from the germline V gene. The CDR3 contains 14 residues. This CDR3 is CAIRRGGQEETQYF.

This rearrangement joins TRBV20-1 to TRBJ2-3; as DNA is missing, the TRBD2 call by TCRdb cannot be tested. Germline assignment: CDR1 DFQATT and CDR2 SNEGSKA (reference sequence). This CDR3 is 15 amino acids long. CDR3 amino acids: CSARDEGLGTDTQYF.